This TCR beta chain was obtained from a study of blood T cell repertoires in COVID-19. Looking at the study overall: The samples span acute and convalescent COVID-19 from the United States, Italy and Spain. The cDNA or gDNA used as material had been derived from T cells, B-cell-depleted T cells, or PBMCs.

Profiled with immunoSEQ multiplex PCR; TCRdb holds only in-frame clones, not every one. The sample includes about 110,000 clones, around 75% of them seen just once. V lost 10 bases, J lost 0 bases, and 9 bases lay in between. This CDR3 contains 12 residues. Germline CDR1 LGHNT, CDR2 FRNRAP. Sample: peripheral blood. This receptor was identified in a human donor with acute or convalescent COVID-19. The donor label of this sample is uncertain. The chain employs TRBV12-5 and TRBJ1-1, with a tentative D call TRBD1 (5 bases). The DNA of the CDR3 is TGTGCTACTCGACAGCTGAACACTGAAGCTTTCTTT. Residues: CATRQLNTEAFF.